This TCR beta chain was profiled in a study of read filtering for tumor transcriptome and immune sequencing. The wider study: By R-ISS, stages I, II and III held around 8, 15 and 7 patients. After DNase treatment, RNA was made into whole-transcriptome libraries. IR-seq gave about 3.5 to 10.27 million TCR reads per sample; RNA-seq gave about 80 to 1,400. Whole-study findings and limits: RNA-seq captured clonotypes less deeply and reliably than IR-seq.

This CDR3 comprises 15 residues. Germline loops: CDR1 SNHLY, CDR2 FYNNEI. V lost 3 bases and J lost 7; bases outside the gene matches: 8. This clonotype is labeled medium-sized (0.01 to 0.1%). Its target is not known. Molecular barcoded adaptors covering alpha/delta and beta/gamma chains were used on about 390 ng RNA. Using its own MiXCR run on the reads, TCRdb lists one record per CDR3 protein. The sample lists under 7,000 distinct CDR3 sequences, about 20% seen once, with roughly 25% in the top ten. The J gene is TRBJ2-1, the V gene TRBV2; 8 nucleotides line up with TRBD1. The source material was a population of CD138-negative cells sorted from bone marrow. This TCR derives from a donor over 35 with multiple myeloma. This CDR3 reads CASSEITGGMNEQFF. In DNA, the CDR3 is TGTGCCAGCAGTGAGATTACAGGGGGTATGAATGAGCAGTTCTTC. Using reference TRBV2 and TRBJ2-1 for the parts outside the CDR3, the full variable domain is EPEVTQTPSHQVTQMGQEVILRCVPISNHLYFYWYRQILGQKVEFLVSFYNNEISEKSEIFDDQFSVERPDGSNFTLKIRSTKLEDSAMYFCASSEITGGMNEQFFGPGTRLTVL.